This TCR beta chain was sequenced in a study of T cell changes during pregnancy in multiple sclerosis. Sequenced by immunoSEQ multiplex PCR; TCRdb stores in-frame clones only, minus some. This table holds roughly 110,000 clones, about 90% found once. The trim removed 7 bases at V and 6 bases at J, leaving 15 bases unmatched. The CDR3 is made up of 16 amino acids. The germline V gene encodes CDR1 SNHLY and CDR2 FYNNEI. This TCR came from a female donor in good health, enrolled as a control in a pregnancy study. V and J are TRBV2 and TRBJ2-1, with 7 bases lining up with TRBD2. This material consisted of peripheral blood, taken in the third trimester of pregnancy. The CDR3 DNA sequence: TGTGCCAGCATATCATCCCGGGGACGGGGGGTCAATGAGCAGTTCTTC. It is translated as CASISSRGRGVNEQFF.